These T cell receptor beta chains were read from a single sample in a study of blood T cell repertoires in COVID-19. This table comes from immunoSEQ multiplex PCR, and its TCRdb copy is limited to in-frame clones, with some not included. The top ten hold 7.7% of the sample, which has 120,000 or so clones, roughly nine tenths seen once. The sequenced sample consisted of peripheral blood. The receptors were gathered from a human donor in a cohort sampled during active COVID-19. Each CDR3 is given with its conserved first and last residue. Fields, in order: J gene, V gene, clone size, D gene, CDR3 DNA, CDR3 protein. A D gene is named only where the DNA matches it firmly. Only some rows state a clone size, as once, few, many or a class for expanded clones.

>TRBJ2-3|TRBV7-9|-|-
TGTGCCAGCACCAAAAACCGGGGTCCCACAGATACGCAGTATTTT
CASTKNRGPTDTQYF
>TRBJ1-6|TRBV6-5|-|TRBD1
TGTGCCAGCGGGACAGGGAGCTCACCCCTCCACTTT
CASGTGSSPLHF
>TRBJ2-7|TRBV5-1|-|TRBD2
TGCGCCAGCAGCTTTGGACTAGCGGCTTATAGCTCCTACGAGCAGTACTTC
CASSFGLAAYSSYEQYF
>TRBJ2-3|TRBV5-1|-|TRBD2
TGCGCCAGCAGCCCAAACCCTAGCGGGGGGTCAGATACGCAGTATTTT
CASSPNPSGGSDTQYF
>TRBJ1-5|TRBV10-2|few|TRBD1
TGCGCCAGCGCAGAAAGGGGGACAGGGGTTCAGCCCCAGCATTTT
CASAERGTGVQPQHF
>TRBJ2-1|TRBV5-1|once|TRBD1
TGCGCCAGCAGCTTAGTAGGGACAGGGGAATTCAATGAGCAGTTCTTC
CASSLVGTGEFNEQFF
>TRBJ2-3|TRBV7-6|-|-
TGTGCCAGCAGGCGGGGAGGACTCCGGAGCACAGATACGCAGTATTTT
CASRRGGLRSTDTQYF
>TRBJ2-7|TRBV5-1|-|TRBD1
TGCGCCAGCAGCTACGGGACAGAAAAGCAGTACTTC
CASSYGTEKQYF
>TRBJ1-1|TRBV5-6|few|-
TGTGCCAGCAGCTTGGGCAGGAACACTGAAGCTTTCTTT
CASSLGRNTEAFF
>TRBJ2-7|TRBV6-5|-|TRBD1
TGTGCCAGCACCTCTACGGGACAGGGGGCGCGGGAGCAGTACTTC
CASTSTGQGAREQYF
>TRBJ2-5|TRBV6-5|-|-
TGTGCCAGCAGTTACTCGCTGGGAGTCTGGGAGACCCAGTACTTC
CASSYSLGVWETQYF
>TRBJ2-7|TRBV7-6|-|-
TGTGCCAGCAGCTCCGTTTCCTACGAGCAGTACTTC
CASSSVSYEQYF
>TRBJ2-5|TRBV14|-|TRBD2
TGTGCCAGCAGCCGACCGGGACTAGCGGGAGGCCAGTACCAAGAGACCCAGTACTTC
CASSRPGLAGGQYQETQYF
>TRBJ1-2|TRBV24-1|once|-
TGTGCCACCAGTGATAGGCAGACACGAGCTGGGAGCTATGGCTACACCTTC
CATSDRQTRAGSYGYTF
>TRBJ2-1|TRBV3-1/TRBV3-2|-|-
TGTGCCAGCAGCCCGGGTTTTAGCTCCTACAATGAGCAGTTCTTC
CASSPGFSSYNEQFF
>TRBJ1-3|TRBV12-5|-|-
TGTGCTAGTGGTTTGGTATATAGTGAGCAGGGGTACACCATATATTTT
CASGLVYSEQGYTIYF
>TRBJ2-7|TRBV5-6|-|TRBD2
TGTGCCAGCAGCTACCGGACTAGCGGGGCCCCTCGGGTGAACGAGCAGTACTTC
CASSYRTSGAPRVNEQYF
>TRBJ2-5|TRBV5-1|few|-
TGCGCCAGCAGCCCCACCTCAGCGGCCCAAGAGACCCAGTACTTC
CASSPTSAAQETQYF
>TRBJ2-1|TRBV6-4|-|-
TGTGCCAGCAGGCGGGACCACTCCTACAATGAGCAGTTCTTC
CASRRDHSYNEQFF
>TRBJ1-1|TRBV30|-|-
TGTGCCTGGAGTGTAAGTAGTAACACTGAAGCTTTCTTT
CAWSVSSNTEAFF
>TRBJ2-7|TRBV4-1|once|TRBD2
TGCGCCAGCAGCCAAGGGCCGGGACTACTCTACGAGCAGTACTTC
CASSQGPGLLYEQYF
>TRBJ1-4|TRBV7-2|-|TRBD1
TGTGCCAGCAGCATCTACAGGGGGCTAAGAGAAGAAAAACTGTTTTTT
CASSIYRGLREEKLFF
>TRBJ1-3|TRBV5-1|-|-
TGCGCCAGCAGCACCCGCCCGGGAGGAAACACCATATATTTT
CASSTRPGGNTIYF
>TRBJ2-7|TRBV24-1|-|TRBD1
TGTGCCACCAGTGAACCCGGACAGGGGGCAGTCGAGCAGTACTTC
CATSEPGQGAVEQYF
>TRBJ2-5|TRBV11-2|-|-
TGTGCCAGCAGCTTCGACAGGACCTTCCAAGAGACCCAGTACTTC
CASSFDRTFQETQYF
>TRBJ2-3|TRBV28|-|TRBD2
TGTGCCAGCAGGGTCGGGAGGGCCTGGTTAACAGATACGCAGTATTTT
CASRVGRAWLTDTQYF
>TRBJ1-2|TRBV14|once|TRBD1
TGTGCCAGCAGCAGTGGGACCAGGGGACAGAACTATGGCTACACCTTC
CASSSGTRGQNYGYTF
>TRBJ2-3|TRBV19|-|TRBD2
TGTGCCAGTAGTCCCCGACTAGCGGGGGGAACTAGCACAGATACGCAGTATTTT
CASSPRLAGGTSTDTQYF
>TRBJ1-6|TRBV6-5|-|-
TGTGCCAGCAGTTACTCGAATTGGGGGGGAAATTCACCCCTCCACTTT
CASSYSNWGGNSPLHF
>TRBJ2-7|TRBV18|once|-
TGTGCCAGCTCATCGCGTAGGGACACCACCTACGAGCAGTACTTC
CASSSRRDTTYEQYF
>TRBJ2-3|TRBV15|-|TRBD2
TGTGCCACCAGCAGATCCCGGACTAGCGCGGATACGCAGTATTTT
CATSRSRTSADTQYF
>TRBJ2-1|TRBV7-8|-|TRBD2
TGTGCCAGCAGCCGAGAAGGTAGCGGGGGGGCCTACAATGAGCAGTTCTTC
CASSREGSGGAYNEQFF